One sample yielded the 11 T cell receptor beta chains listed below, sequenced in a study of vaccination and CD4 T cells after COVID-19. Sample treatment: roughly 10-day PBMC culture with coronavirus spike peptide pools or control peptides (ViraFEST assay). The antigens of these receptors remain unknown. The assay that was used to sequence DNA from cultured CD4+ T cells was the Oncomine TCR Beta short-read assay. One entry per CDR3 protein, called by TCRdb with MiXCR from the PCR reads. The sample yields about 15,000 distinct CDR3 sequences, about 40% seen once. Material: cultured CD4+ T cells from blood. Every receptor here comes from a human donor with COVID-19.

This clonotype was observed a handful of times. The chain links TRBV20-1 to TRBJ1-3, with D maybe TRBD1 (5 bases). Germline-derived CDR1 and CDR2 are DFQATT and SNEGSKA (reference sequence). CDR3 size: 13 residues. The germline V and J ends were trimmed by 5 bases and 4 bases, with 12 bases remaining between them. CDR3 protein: CSASGSQGNTIYF. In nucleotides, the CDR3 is TGCAGTGCTTCAGGGTCGCAAGGAAACACCATATATTTT.

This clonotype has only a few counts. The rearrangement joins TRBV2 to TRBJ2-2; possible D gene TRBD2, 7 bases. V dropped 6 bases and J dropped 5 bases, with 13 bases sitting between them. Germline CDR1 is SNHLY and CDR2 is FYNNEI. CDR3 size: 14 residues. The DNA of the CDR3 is TGTGCCAGCAGAGGGGGGGGAGTGACCGGGGAGCTGTTTTTT. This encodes CASRGGGVTGELFF. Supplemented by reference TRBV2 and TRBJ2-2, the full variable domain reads EPEVTQTPSHQVTQMGQEVILRCVPISNHLYFYWYRQILGQKVEFLVSFYNNEISEKSEIFDDQFSVERPDGSNFTLKIRSTKLEDSAMYFCASRGGGVTGELFFGEGSRLTVL.

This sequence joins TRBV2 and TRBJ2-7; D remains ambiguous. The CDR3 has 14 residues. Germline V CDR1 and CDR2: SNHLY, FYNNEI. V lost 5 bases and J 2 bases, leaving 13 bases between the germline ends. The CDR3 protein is CASSRDSLTYEQYF. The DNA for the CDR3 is TGTGCCAGCAGTCGAGACTCTCTTACCTACGAGCAGTACTTC. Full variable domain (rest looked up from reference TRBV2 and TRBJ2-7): EPEVTQTPSHQVTQMGQEVILRCVPISNHLYFYWYRQILGQKVEFLVSFYNNEISEKSEIFDDQFSVERPDGSNFTLKIRSTKLEDSAMYFCASSRDSLTYEQYFGPGTRLTVT.

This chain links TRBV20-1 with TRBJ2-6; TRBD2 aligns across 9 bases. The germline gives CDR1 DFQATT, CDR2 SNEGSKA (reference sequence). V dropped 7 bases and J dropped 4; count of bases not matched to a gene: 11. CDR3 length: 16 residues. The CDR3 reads CSGRRGLASGANVLTF. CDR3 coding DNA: TGCAGTGGGAGACGGGGACTAGCTTCAGGGGCCAACGTCCTGACTTTC.

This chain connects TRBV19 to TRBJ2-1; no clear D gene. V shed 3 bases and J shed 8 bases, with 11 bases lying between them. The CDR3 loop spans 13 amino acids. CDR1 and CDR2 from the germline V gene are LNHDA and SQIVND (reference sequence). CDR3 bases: TGTGCCAGTAGTATTTCGGCAGTCGATGAGCAGTTCTTC. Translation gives CASSISAVDEQFF. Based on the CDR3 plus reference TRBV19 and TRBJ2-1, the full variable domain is DGGITQSPKYLFRKEGQNVTLSCEQNLNHDAMYWYRQDPGQGLRLIYYSQIVNDFQKGDIAEGYSVSREKKESFPLTVTSAQKNPTAFYLCASSISAVDEQFFGPGTRLTVL.

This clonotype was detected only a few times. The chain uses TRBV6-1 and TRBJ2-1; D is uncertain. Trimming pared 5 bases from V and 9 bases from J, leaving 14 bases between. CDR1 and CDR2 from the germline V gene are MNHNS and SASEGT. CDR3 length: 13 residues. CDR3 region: CASSPSYGPEQFF. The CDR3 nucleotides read TGTGCCAGCAGTCCCTCTTACGGGCCTGAGCAGTTCTTC.

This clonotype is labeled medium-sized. CDR3 sequence (DNA): TGCAGTGCTCCCCATGGGCGGGTGGGGGCGGATGGCTACACCTTC. As protein: CSAPHGRVGADGYTF. The chain links TRBV20-1 to TRBJ1-2; possible D gene TRBD1, 6 bases. The germline V and J ends were trimmed by 5 bases and 6 bases, with 22 bases remaining between them. CDR3 length: 15 residues. From germline, CDR1 is DFQATT and CDR2 SNEGSKA (reference sequence).

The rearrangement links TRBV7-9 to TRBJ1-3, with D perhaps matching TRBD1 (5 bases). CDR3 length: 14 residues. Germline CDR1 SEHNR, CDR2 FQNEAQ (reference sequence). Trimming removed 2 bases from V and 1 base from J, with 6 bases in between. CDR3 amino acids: CASSLSGSGNTIYF. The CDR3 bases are TGTGCCAGCAGCTTATCAGGGTCTGGAAACACCATATATTTT.

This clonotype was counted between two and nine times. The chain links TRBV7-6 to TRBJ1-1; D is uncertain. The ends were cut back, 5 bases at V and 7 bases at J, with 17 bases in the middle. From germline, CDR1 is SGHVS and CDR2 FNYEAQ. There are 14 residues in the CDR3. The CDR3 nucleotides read TGTGCCAGCAGCCCCATAGTGGGGTATGGTGAAGCTTTCTTT. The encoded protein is CASSPIVGYGEAFF.

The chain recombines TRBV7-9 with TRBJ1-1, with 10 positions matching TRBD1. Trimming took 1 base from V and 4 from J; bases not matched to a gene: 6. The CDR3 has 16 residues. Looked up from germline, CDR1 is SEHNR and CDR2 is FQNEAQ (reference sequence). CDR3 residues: CASSLGQGAQGTEAFF. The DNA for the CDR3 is TGTGCCAGCAGCTTAGGACAGGGGGCGCAGGGCACTGAAGCTTTCTTT.

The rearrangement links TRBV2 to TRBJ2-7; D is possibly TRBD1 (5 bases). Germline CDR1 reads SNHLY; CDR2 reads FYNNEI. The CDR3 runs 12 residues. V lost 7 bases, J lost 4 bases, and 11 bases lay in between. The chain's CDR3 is CASTPDTYEQYF. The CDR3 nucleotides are TGTGCCAGCACCCCGGACACATACGAGCAGTACTTC. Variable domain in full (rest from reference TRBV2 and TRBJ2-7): EPEVTQTPSHQVTQMGQEVILRCVPISNHLYFYWYRQILGQKVEFLVSFYNNEISEKSEIFDDQFSVERPDGSNFTLKIRSTKLEDSAMYFCASTPDTYEQYFGPGTRLTVT.